Listed here are 27 T cell receptor beta chains from one sample, sequenced in a study of OX40 agonist ivuxolimab in advanced cancers. Produced via immunoSEQ multiplex PCR; TCRdb's table is partial and in-frame only. The sample has tens of thousands of clones, 78% seen once. The sample consisted of CD4+ or CD8+ T cells sorted from blood, taken in a trial of the OX40 agonist ivuxolimab. The receptors were sampled from an adult with an advanced solid tumor such as melanoma, head and neck, liver or kidney cancer.

The rearrangement uses TRBV14 and TRBJ1-4, with D hard to call. The CDR3 runs 17 residues. Germline CDR1 is SGHDN and CDR2 is FVKESK. Trimming removed 6 bases from V and 5 bases from J, with 22 bases in between. CDR3 nucleotide sequence: TGTGCCAGCAGTGAAACCCGGAATTCCTTCCAGAATGAAAAACTGTTTTTT. It encodes CASSETRNSFQNEKLFF. Full variable domain (missing parts from reference TRBV14 and TRBJ1-4): EAGVTQFPSHSVIEKGQTVTLRCDPISGHDNLYWYRRVMGKEIKFLLHFVKESKQDESGMPNNRFLAERTGGTYSTLKVQPAELEDSGVYFCASSETRNSFQNEKLFFGSGTQLSVL.

The CDR3 region is CASSLAGVETQYF. CDR3 in DNA: TGCGCCAGCAGTTTAGCGGGGGTTGAGACCCAGTACTTC. The chain links TRBV5-1 to TRBJ2-5, with 9 bases identical to TRBD2. V was pared by 5 bases and J by 5 bases, with 4 bases of the junction left unmatched. This CDR3 spans 13 amino acids. Germline values: CDR1 SGHRS, CDR2 YFSETQ. The whole variable domain, filled in from reference TRBV5-1 and TRBJ2-5, reads KAGVTQTPRYLIKTRGQQVTLSCSPISGHRSVSWYQQTPGQGLQFLFEYFSETQRNKGNFPGRFSGRQFSNSRSEMNVSTLELGDSALYLCASSLAGVETQYFGPGTRLLVL.

This chain joins TRBV18 and TRBJ2-3, with D unresolved. The CDR3 is 14 amino acids. Per the germline V gene, CDR1 is KGHSH and CDR2 is LQKENI. V shed 1 base and J shed 0 bases, with 5 bases lying between them. The DNA of the CDR3 is TGTGCCAGCTCACCACTGCAGAGCACAGATACGCAGTATTTT. Translating gives CASSPLQSTDTQYF.

This chain links TRBV7-2 with TRBJ2-1; D not resolved. Germline V gene lookup returns CDR1 SGHTA and CDR2 FQGNSA. There are 15 residues in the CDR3. Trimming took 0 bases from V and 6 from J, leaving 12 bases between them. CDR3 sequence: CASSLARALFNEQFF. The CDR3 DNA reads as TGTGCCAGCAGCTTAGCCCGTGCCCTCTTCAATGAGCAGTTCTTC.

The chain joins TRBV4-3 to TRBJ2-5; D ambiguous. The length of the CDR3 is 13 residues. Trimming took 0 bases from V and 4 from J, leaving 6 bases between them. Germline V gene lookup returns CDR1 LGHNA and CDR2 YSLEER. CDR3 in DNA: TGCGCCAGCAGCCAAGAATCCGGAGAGACCCAGTACTTC. Its translation is CASSQESGETQYF.

The chain is built from TRBV5-6 and TRBJ2-3; D might be TRBD2 (7 bases). CDR1 is SGHDT, CDR2 YYEEEE, per germline. This CDR3 is built from 16 residues. The V and J ends lost 3 bases and 2 bases respectively, with 16 bases between them. In DNA, the CDR3 is TGTGCCAGCAGCTCCCCTGGTGGGGGGGCCACAGATACGCAGTATTTT. This encodes CASSSPGGGATDTQYF.

The gene calls are TRBV11-1 and TRBJ1-6; no clear D gene. The CDR3 runs 12 residues. Germline CDR1 reads SGHAT; CDR2 reads FQDESV (reference sequence). V was pared by 5 bases and J by 14 bases, with 13 bases between. The CDR3 loop is CASSRYTGSLHF. DNA of the CDR3: TGTGCCAGCAGCCGTTACACCGGGTCCCTCCACTTT. Full variable domain (missing parts from reference TRBV11-1 and TRBJ1-6): EAEVAQSPRYKITEKSQAVAFWCDPISGHATLYWYRQILGQGPELLVQFQDESVVDDSQLPKDRFSAERLKGVDSTLKIQPAELGDSAMYLCASSRYTGSLHFGNGTRLTVT.

CDR3 sequence reads: CASSAQERGTSPLHF. The CDR3 DNA reads as TGTGCCAGCAGCGCCCAGGAACGGGGAACTTCACCCCTCCACTTT. The V and J genes are TRBV7-6 and TRBJ1-6; no clear D gene. Germline V lookup: CDR1 SGHVS, CDR2 FNYEAQ. The CDR3 has 15 residues. Trimming took 5 bases from V and 9 from J, leaving 17 bases between them.

In this sample, this clone turned up once. Here the CDR3 reads CASSSDGNYGYTF. In DNA, the CDR3 is TGTGCCAGCAGCTCGGACGGTAACTATGGCTACACCTTC. The rearrangement joins TRBV5-4 to TRBJ1-2; D not certain. V lost 3 bases and J 1 base, leaving 7 bases between the germline ends. The CDR3 consists of 13 residues. Germline values: CDR1 SGHNT, CDR2 YYREEE (reference sequence).

This chain links TRBV5-6 with TRBJ1-3, with D unclear. Germline assignment: CDR1 SGHDT and CDR2 YYEEEE. The CDR3 totals 12 residues. The V gene lost 1 base and the J gene lost 7 bases, with 6 bases spanning the gap. This chain's CDR3 is CASSLFPNTIYF. The CDR3, as DNA: TGTGCCAGCAGCTTGTTCCCGAACACCATATATTTT.

V is TRBV7-8 and J is TRBJ1-1; D is possibly TRBD1 (5 bases). The V end was cut by 5 bases, the J end by 5 bases, with 12 bases between. CDR3 size: 13 residues. In germline, CDR1 is SGHVS, CDR2 FQNEAQ. CDR3 sequence reads: CASSRDQGTEAFF. The CDR3 nucleotides are TGTGCCAGCAGCCGGGACCAAGGGACTGAAGCTTTCTTT.

The V gene is TRBV7-2, the J gene TRBJ2-7; D unresolved. The CDR3 length is 14 residues. Trimming took off 1 base at V and 3 bases at J, with 10 bases between the two ends. Per the germline V gene, CDR1 is SGHTA and CDR2 is FQGNSA. The CDR3 is CASSLVFSGYEQYF. The CDR3 bases are TGTGCCAGCAGCTTAGTCTTTTCAGGCTACGAGCAGTACTTC.

V usage is TRBV6-5 and J usage is TRBJ1-4; 10 bases match TRBD1. The CDR3 is 16 amino acids. The ends lost 4 bases at V and 6 bases at J; junction bases unmatched: 8. CDR1 and CDR2 (germline): MNHEY, SVGAGI. CDR3 DNA: TGTGCCAGCAGTTTTATCTTAGGGACAGGGGATGAAAAACTGTTTTTT. Translation gives CASSFILGTGDEKLFF.

The V and J genes are TRBV9 and TRBJ2-7; no clear D. The CDR3 runs 15 residues. V lost 0 bases to trimming and J lost 0 bases, with 10 bases between them. Germline V gene lookup returns CDR1 SGDLS and CDR2 YYNGEE. The chain's CDR3 is CASSVGDETSYEQYF. As DNA, the CDR3 is TGTGCCAGCAGCGTAGGAGACGAGACCTCCTACGAGCAGTACTTC.

The chain uses TRBV27 and TRBJ2-7; maybe TRBD1 (5 bases). The ends were cut back, 2 bases at V and 7 bases at J, with 15 bases in the middle. The CDR3 has 14 amino acids. Germline values: CDR1 MNHEY, CDR2 SMNVEV (reference sequence). The CDR3: CASSLNGATTEQYF. CDR3 nucleotide sequence: TGTGCCAGCAGTTTAAATGGGGCTACGACGGAGCAGTACTTC.

V gene TRBV6-6 combines with J gene TRBJ2-1; TRBD2 matches at 7 bases. This CDR3 spans 14 amino acids. J gave up 7 bases and V 4 bases, and 7 bases lay outside the gene matches. Germline V lookup: CDR1 MNHNY, CDR2 SVGAGI (reference sequence). CDR3 sequence reads: CASSLDGEGNEQFF. In DNA, the CDR3 is TGTGCCAGCAGTTTGGACGGGGAGGGGAATGAGCAGTTCTTC.

J is TRBJ2-7 and V is TRBV7-9; the D is unclear. The V gene lost 3 bases and the J gene lost 1 base, with 7 bases spanning the gap. Germline CDR1 and CDR2: SEHNR and FQNEAQ (reference sequence). This CDR3 is 13 amino acids long. As DNA, the CDR3 is TGTGCCAGCAGCTTGTGGGGATCCTACGAGCAGTACTTC. Protein product: CASSLWGSYEQYF.

V gene TRBV29-1 combines with J gene TRBJ2-1, with 9 bases aligning to TRBD2. Unmatched junction bases numbered 20, after V lost 3 bases and J lost 5 bases. Germline V gene data show CDR1 as SQVTM and CDR2 as ANQGSEA. The CDR3 consists of 19 residues. CDR3: CSVESLAGNAGIVNNEQFF. The CDR3 nucleotides are TGCAGCGTTGAGAGCCTAGCGGGAAACGCCGGGATAGTAAACAATGAGCAGTTCTTC.

V gene TRBV12-2 combines with J gene TRBJ2-5; whether TRBD2, the table's D call, matches the DNA was not checked. TRBV12-2 is annotated as a pseudogene. This CDR3 comprises 20 residues. The CDR3 here is CTPNPATNNGPSGRAETQYF. Here the CDR3 DNA reads TGTACCCCTAACCCCGCAACGAATAATGGTCCTAGCGGGAGGGCCGAGACCCAGTACTTC.

V and J are TRBV27 and TRBJ2-2; D is perhaps TRBD1 or TRBD2 (5 bases each). CDR1 is MNHEY, CDR2 SMNVEV, per germline (reference sequence). CDR3 length: 14 amino acids. V lost 0 bases and J 8 bases, leaving 10 bases between the germline ends. DNA of the CDR3: TGTGCCAGCAGTTTATCGTCTGGGACGGGGGAGCTGTTTTTT. It is translated as CASSLSSGTGELFF.

The rearrangement links TRBV7-2 to TRBJ1-2; the D gene is possibly TRBD1 (6 bases). CDR3 length equals 16 residues. Trimming took 1 base from V and 3 from J, leaving 15 bases between them. CDR1 is SGHTA, CDR2 FQGNSA, per germline. The DNA for the CDR3 is TGTGCCAGCAGCTTAGGCATCGGGGGGCAAGACTATGGCTACACCTTC. Translating it yields CASSLGIGGQDYGYTF.

This clone was detected only once. The CDR3 sequence: CASSLLSEQYF. Written as DNA, the CDR3 is TGTGCCAGCAGCTTATTAAGCGAGCAGTACTTC. This chain joins TRBV7-8 and TRBJ2-7; D is undetermined. From germline, CDR1 is SGHVS and CDR2 FQNEAQ. The CDR3 loop spans 11 amino acids. V was shortened by 2 bases and J by 6 bases, with 5 bases between the two germline ends.

The rearrangement links TRBV9 to TRBJ1-1; the D gene is possibly TRBD1 (6 bases). The CDR3 contains 13 residues. Trimming stripped 2 bases from V and 7 bases from J, with 12 bases between. Germline V gene data show CDR1 as SGDLS and CDR2 as YYNGEE. CDR3 sequence (DNA): TGTGCCAGCAGCGTTCGGGGGCTTGGTGAAGCTTTCTTT. Encoded protein: CASSVRGLGEAFF. The full variable domain, with the rest looked up from reference TRBV9 and TRBJ1-1, is DSGVTQTPKHLITATGQRVTLRCSPRSGDLSVYWYQQSLDQGLQFLIQYYNGEERAKGNILERFSAQQFPDLHSELNLSSLELGDSALYFCASSVRGLGEAFFGQGTRLTVV.

This chain links TRBV6-5 with TRBJ1-1, with D possibly being TRBD1 (5 bases). The germline V gene has CDR1 MNHEY and CDR2 SVGAGI. Trimming pared 7 bases from V and 0 bases from J, leaving 9 bases between. This CDR3 has 13 amino acids. The CDR3 protein is CASNSGMNTEAFF. The DNA of the CDR3 is TGTGCCAGCAATTCAGGGATGAACACTGAAGCTTTCTTT.

There are a few counts of this clone. This chain connects TRBV7-6 to TRBJ2-7, with TRBD1 identical over 9 bases. The CDR3 sequence is 15 residues long. J gave up 5 bases and V 5 bases, and 10 bases lay outside the gene matches. Germline CDR1 is SGHVS and CDR2 is FNYEAQ. CDR3 nucleotide sequence: TGTGCCAGCAGCCTCTTTCACCGGGACAGGGACGAGCAGTACTTC. It translates to CASSLFHRDRDEQYF.

This clone was observed a handful of times. DNA of the CDR3: TGTGCCAGCAGTGATTCAAAGATCCTCCCCAATGAGCAGTTCTTC. This codes for CASSDSKILPNEQFF. V and J are TRBV2 and TRBJ2-1; D is unclear. The germline V gene has CDR1 SNHLY and CDR2 FYNNEI. The CDR3 has 15 amino acids. Trimming pared 3 bases from V and 6 bases from J, leaving 15 bases between.

The V gene is TRBV4-1, the J gene TRBJ2-7; D gene ambiguous. This CDR3 spans 17 amino acids. With 1 base removed from V and 2 bases from J, the gap between germline ends came to 18 bases. The germline CDR1 and CDR2 sequences are MGHRA and YSYEKL. The CDR3 nucleotides are TGCGCCAGCAGCCAAGGTGAACTGCGCGACAAAACCTACGAGCAGTACTTC. Residues: CASSQGELRDKTYEQYF.